This TCR beta chain is drawn from a study of T cell responses to AZD1222 COVID-19 vaccine. The protocol was immunoSEQ multiplex PCR, while the TCRdb copy is restricted to in-frame clones and leaves out a portion. The profile shows approximately 100,000 clones, around nine tenths of them singletons. Study-wide results and limits: Receipt of two AZD1222 doses was followed by a rise in Spike-specific TCR breadth and depth. Unmutated regions of variants are reportedly targeted by nearly half of spike-specific TCRs.

V was clipped by 8 bases and J by 0 bases, with 13 bases between them. CDR3 size: 15 residues. Germline V lookup: CDR1 MNHEY, CDR2 SVGAGI. In regard to this clone: Its specificity is not known.

The sequenced sample was peripheral blood, obtained on day 0 of AZD1222 vaccination. The receptor comes from an adult in good health. The chain employs TRBV6-5 and TRBJ2-2; D might be TRBD2 (5 bases). The CDR3 reads CASWGVGANTGELFF. CDR3 in DNA: TGTGCCAGCTGGGGAGTTGGAGCGAACACCGGGGAGCTGTTTTTT.